These T cell receptor beta chains were read from a single sample in a study of shared clonotypes between healthy human individuals. The table came from immunoSEQ multiplex PCR; TCRdb's copy has only in-frame clones and leaves some out. The repertoire holds 2 million to 2.5 million clones, with 85% to 95% as singletons. The sequenced material came from naive CD8+ T cells from PBMCs. Every receptor here comes from a man younger than 35 in good health. Some clones in this sample may be carry-over from other donors' samples. The CDR3 runs from the conserved cysteine through the conserved F or W. D genes are given only for firm matches. Not every row has a clone size; where given, it reads once, few, many or a size class.

clone size: NA
J gene: TRBJ2-1
D gene: TRBD2
V gene: TRBV18
CDR3 DNA: TGTGCCAGCTCACCCGGGCCTAGCGGGAAGCAGTTCTTC
CDR3 protein: CASSPGPSGKQFF

clone size: NA
J gene: TRBJ1-1
D gene: TRBD1
V gene: TRBV4-1
CDR3 DNA: TGCGCCAGCAGCCAAGATAGGATACCCCAGGGGGCGCGCGGTAATGAAGCTTTCTTT
CDR3 protein: CASSQDRIPQGARGNEAFF

clone size: NA
J gene: TRBJ2-1
D gene: NA
V gene: TRBV19
CDR3 DNA: TGTGCCAGTAGTATAATCCCTCGAGGTGTCAATGAGCAGTTCTTC
CDR3 protein: CASSIIPRGVNEQFF

clone size: once
J gene: TRBJ2-5
D gene: NA
V gene: TRBV4-3
CDR3 DNA: TGCGCCAGCAGCCAAGATCCTTACAGGGCCGGAGAGACCCAGTACTTC
CDR3 protein: CASSQDPYRAGETQYF

clone size: NA
J gene: TRBJ1-1
D gene: NA
V gene: TRBV7-8
CDR3 DNA: TGTGCCAGCAGCTTAGTGGGCAGGAACACTGAAGCTTTCTTT
CDR3 protein: CASSLVGRNTEAFF

clone size: NA
J gene: TRBJ2-1
D gene: NA
V gene: TRBV21-1
CDR3 DNA: TGTGCCAGCAGCCTACCGGGGACTAGCGGAACTTACAATGAGCAGTTCTTC
CDR3 protein: CASSLPGTSGTYNEQFF

clone size: NA
J gene: TRBJ2-7
D gene: NA
V gene: TRBV13
CDR3 DNA: TGTGCCAGCACCTTGAGGGGAGTCCGCGGAGGGGAGCAGTACTTC
CDR3 protein: CASTLRGVRGGEQYF

clone size: NA
J gene: TRBJ2-3
D gene: TRBD2
V gene: TRBV7-8
CDR3 DNA: TGTGCCAGCAGCCGACTAGCTTTCACAGATACGCAGTATTTT
CDR3 protein: CASSRLAFTDTQYF

clone size: NA
J gene: TRBJ2-2
D gene: NA
V gene: TRBV10-3
CDR3 DNA: TGTGCCATCACCCCCAAAGGGGGAGAGTCCACCGGGGAGCTGTTTTTT
CDR3 protein: CAITPKGGESTGELFF

clone size: NA
J gene: TRBJ1-1
D gene: NA
V gene: TRBV7-9
CDR3 DNA: TGTGCCAGCAGCACTCATAACACTGAAGCTTTCTTT
CDR3 protein: CASSTHNTEAFF

clone size: NA
J gene: TRBJ1-3
D gene: NA
V gene: TRBV19
CDR3 DNA: TGTGCCAGTAGTATAGCGGTCTCTGGAAACACCATATATTTT
CDR3 protein: CASSIAVSGNTIYF

clone size: NA
J gene: TRBJ1-5
D gene: NA
V gene: TRBV7-2
CDR3 DNA: TGTGCCAGCAGCTTTCCCGCCTCGTGGGCAGACAACCCAGGGCAGCCCCAGCATTTT
CDR3 protein: CASSFPASWADNPGQPQHF

clone size: NA
J gene: TRBJ2-3
D gene: TRBD2
V gene: TRBV5-8
CDR3 DNA: TGTGCCAGCAGCCCCCGGACTAGTACAGATACGCAGTATTTT
CDR3 protein: CASSPRTSTDTQYF

clone size: NA
J gene: TRBJ1-2
D gene: TRBD1
V gene: TRBV6-6
CDR3 DNA: TGTGCCAGCAGTTACTCGACAGGGCCAGCCTATGGCTACACCTTC
CDR3 protein: CASSYSTGPAYGYTF

clone size: NA
J gene: TRBJ1-3
D gene: NA
V gene: TRBV7-9
CDR3 DNA: TGTGCCAGCAGCTCCCCTTGGAACACCATATATTTT
CDR3 protein: CASSSPWNTIYF

clone size: NA
J gene: TRBJ2-3
D gene: NA
V gene: TRBV4-1
CDR3 DNA: TGCGCCAGCAGCCAATCCGCGAAGACAGATACGCAGTATTTT
CDR3 protein: CASSQSAKTDTQYF

clone size: NA
J gene: TRBJ2-1
D gene: NA
V gene: TRBV27
CDR3 DNA: TGTGCCAGCAGTCTTCCTAGCTCCTACAATGAGCAGTTCTTC
CDR3 protein: CASSLPSSYNEQFF

clone size: NA
J gene: TRBJ2-4
D gene: TRBD1
V gene: TRBV28
CDR3 DNA: TGTGCCAGCGGACCGGGACAGTCTTTACTAGCCAAAAACATTCAGTACTTC
CDR3 protein: CASGPGQSLLAKNIQYF

clone size: once
J gene: TRBJ2-2
D gene: NA
V gene: TRBV6-1
CDR3 DNA: TGTGCCAGCAGTGATAGTCTGGGTGTTAACACCGGGGAGCTGTTTTTT
CDR3 protein: CASSDSLGVNTGELFF

clone size: NA
J gene: TRBJ2-5
D gene: NA
V gene: TRBV14
CDR3 DNA: TGTGCCAGCAGCGTCCTACGAGAGACCCAGTACTTC
CDR3 protein: CASSVLRETQYF

clone size: once
J gene: TRBJ2-7
D gene: TRBD1
V gene: TRBV7-6
CDR3 DNA: TGTGCCAGCAGCCCGGGACAGGGCCCCCAAGAGCAGTACTTC
CDR3 protein: CASSPGQGPQEQYF

clone size: NA
J gene: TRBJ2-3
D gene: NA
V gene: TRBV4-1
CDR3 DNA: TGCGCCAGCAGCCAAGAACCGAGGCCAACCGGCCCAGATACGCAGTATTTT
CDR3 protein: CASSQEPRPTGPDTQYF

clone size: NA
J gene: TRBJ2-7
D gene: TRBD2
V gene: TRBV7-9
CDR3 DNA: TGTGCCAGCAGCCCGAGGGGTAGCGGGGTGGGGGTCTACGAGCAGTACTTC
CDR3 protein: CASSPRGSGVGVYEQYF

clone size: NA
J gene: TRBJ1-2
D gene: NA
V gene: TRBV27
CDR3 DNA: TGTGCCAGCAGTTTATCAGGGTCCTATGGCTACACCTTC
CDR3 protein: CASSLSGSYGYTF

clone size: NA
J gene: TRBJ1-5
D gene: NA
V gene: TRBV9
CDR3 DNA: TGTGCCAGCAGCGTAGGAGGGGACAATCAGCCCCAGCATTTT
CDR3 protein: CASSVGGDNQPQHF

clone size: NA
J gene: TRBJ2-2
D gene: TRBD1
V gene: TRBV7-9
CDR3 DNA: TGTGCCAGCAGCAGTCCTACCGGGACAGAGCCGAACACCGGGGAGCTGTTTTTT
CDR3 protein: CASSSPTGTEPNTGELFF

clone size: NA
J gene: TRBJ2-3
D gene: NA
V gene: TRBV4-1
CDR3 DNA: TGCGCCAGCAGCCAAGAGCAGATGTGGCGGTACACAGATACGCAGTATTTT
CDR3 protein: CASSQEQMWRYTDTQYF

clone size: NA
J gene: TRBJ1-5
D gene: TRBD1
V gene: TRBV10-3
CDR3 DNA: TGTGCCATCAGCGACGGGACAGGGGGACAGCCCCAGCATTTT
CDR3 protein: CAISDGTGGQPQHF

clone size: NA
J gene: TRBJ2-7
D gene: NA
V gene: TRBV7-6
CDR3 DNA: TGTGCCAGCAGCTTAGCGGCCCGGTCCCTAGAGCAGTACTTC
CDR3 protein: CASSLAARSLEQYF

clone size: NA
J gene: TRBJ1-1
D gene: NA
V gene: TRBV5-1
CDR3 DNA: TGCGCCAGCAGCTTAGGACAGGAAGCTTTCTTT
CDR3 protein: CASSLGQEAFF

clone size: NA
J gene: TRBJ2-3
D gene: NA
V gene: TRBV9
CDR3 DNA: TGTGCCAGCAGCCCCCACGGGCTAGGGGCAGATACGCAGTATTTT
CDR3 protein: CASSPHGLGADTQYF

clone size: NA
J gene: TRBJ2-5
D gene: TRBD1
V gene: TRBV5-1
CDR3 DNA: TGCGCCAGCAGCTTGTCTTCACGGGGGACAGGGGGAGTGGAGACCCAGTACTTC
CDR3 protein: CASSLSSRGTGGVETQYF

clone size: NA
J gene: TRBJ1-1
D gene: NA
V gene: TRBV4-3
CDR3 DNA: TGCGCCAGCAGCCAAGGGCAGAGAAACACTGAAGCTTTCTTT
CDR3 protein: CASSQGQRNTEAFF

clone size: NA
J gene: TRBJ2-5
D gene: NA
V gene: TRBV9
CDR3 DNA: TGTGCCAGCAGCGCCGGGACACGAGAGACCCAGTACTTC
CDR3 protein: CASSAGTRETQYF

clone size: once
J gene: TRBJ2-3
D gene: NA
V gene: TRBV29-1
CDR3 DNA: TGCAGCGTTGATAGTTTGCAGGGATTAGATACGCAGTATTTT
CDR3 protein: CSVDSLQGLDTQYF

clone size: NA
J gene: TRBJ1-1
D gene: NA
V gene: TRBV5-4
CDR3 DNA: TGTGCCAGCAGCTTGTTGGTTGGCGGCACTGAAGCTTTCTTT
CDR3 protein: CASSLLVGGTEAFF

clone size: NA
J gene: TRBJ2-7
D gene: NA
V gene: TRBV29-1
CDR3 DNA: TGCAGCGTCGTACAGAGCTACGAGCAGTACTTC
CDR3 protein: CSVVQSYEQYF

clone size: NA
J gene: TRBJ1-1
D gene: NA
V gene: TRBV29-1
CDR3 DNA: TGCAGCGGATCCCAATTTGGGAACACTGAAGCTTTCTTT
CDR3 protein: CSGSQFGNTEAFF

clone size: NA
J gene: TRBJ2-7
D gene: NA
V gene: TRBV15
CDR3 DNA: TGTGCCACCAGCCACAGGGCTTCCTACGAGCAGTACTTC
CDR3 protein: CATSHRASYEQYF

clone size: NA
J gene: TRBJ1-1
D gene: TRBD1
V gene: TRBV27
CDR3 DNA: TGTGCCAGCAGTACCCGGACAGGAGCGAGTGAAGCTTTCTTT
CDR3 protein: CASSTRTGASEAFF

clone size: NA
J gene: TRBJ2-1
D gene: TRBD2
V gene: TRBV5-1
CDR3 DNA: TGCGCCAGCAGCGCCCAGACTAGCCCCCGTCTAGAGCAGTTCTTC
CDR3 protein: CASSAQTSPRLEQFF

clone size: NA
J gene: TRBJ1-2
D gene: NA
V gene: TRBV2
CDR3 DNA: TGTGCCAGCAGTGAAGGGGCCCAGGGGCTCTATGGCTACACCTTC
CDR3 protein: CASSEGAQGLYGYTF

clone size: NA
J gene: TRBJ1-4
D gene: NA
V gene: TRBV15
CDR3 DNA: TGTGCCACCAGCAGAGATCGAGGGCCAGAAAAACTGTTTTTT
CDR3 protein: CATSRDRGPEKLFF

clone size: NA
J gene: TRBJ2-1
D gene: TRBD2
V gene: TRBV25-1
CDR3 DNA: TGTGCCAGCAGTGAGCGGGGGTTCTATGAGCAGTTCTTC
CDR3 protein: CASSERGFYEQFF

clone size: NA
J gene: TRBJ2-1
D gene: TRBD2
V gene: TRBV15
CDR3 DNA: TGTGCCACCAAGGGGAGCGGGGCCTCCTACAATGAGCAGTTCTTC
CDR3 protein: CATKGSGASYNEQFF